The 27 T cell receptor beta chains presented below share a single source sample, sequenced in a study of cytomegalovirus exposure and HLA in healthy donors. Primers included in the PCR were 60 Vbeta and 13 Jbeta primers. The data were produced by immunoSEQ multiplex PCR, yet TCRdb's version contains in-frame clones alone and is incomplete. This listing includes roughly 110,000 clones. The source material was PBMCs. These TCRs come from a man aged 30-40 years in good health and CMV-seronegative.

This chain links TRBV4-3 with TRBJ2-3; D is unresolved. Trimming left V 1 base short and J 3 bases short, with 8 bases between. Germline-derived CDR1 and CDR2 are LGHNA and YSLEER. This CDR3 has 14 amino acids. CDR3 amino acids: CASSQVRVTDTQYF. For the CDR3, the DNA is TGCGCCAGCAGCCAAGTCCGTGTGACAGATACGCAGTATTTT.

The chain is built from TRBV4-1 and TRBJ2-5; D is perhaps TRBD2 (7 bases). CDR3 length: 15 amino acids. The V and J ends lost 5 bases and 2 bases respectively, with 15 bases between them. Germline CDR1 reads MGHRA; CDR2 reads YSYEKL. The CDR3 sequence: CASSSREGGQETQYF. The CDR3 DNA reads TGCGCCAGCAGCTCCCGTGAGGGGGGGCAAGAGACCCAGTACTTC.

This chain uses TRBV5-6 with TRBJ2-3, with D hard to call. The CDR3 sequence is 15 residues long. V was cut by 4 bases and J by 2 bases, with 14 bases left in between. Germline CDR1 is SGHDT and CDR2 is YYEEEE. The CDR3 region has the DNA TGTGCCAGCAGCCCGGTGGTAAGCCTCACAGATACGCAGTATTTT. Residues: CASSPVVSLTDTQYF.

The rearrangement joins TRBV5-1 to TRBJ2-1; 7 positions agree with TRBD1. V was clipped by 5 bases and J by 5 bases; unmatched bases: 10. CDR1 and CDR2 from the germline V gene are SGHRS and YFSETQ. CDR3 length: 15 residues. This CDR3 reads CASSFRDSRNNEQFF. Here the CDR3 DNA reads TGCGCCAGCAGTTTCCGGGACAGCAGAAACAATGAGCAGTTCTTC. The full variable domain, in which reference TRBV5-1 and TRBJ2-1 provide the parts outside the CDR3, is KAGVTQTPRYLIKTRGQQVTLSCSPISGHRSVSWYQQTPGQGLQFLFEYFSETQRNKGNFPGRFSGRQFSNSRSEMNVSTLELGDSALYLCASSFRDSRNNEQFFGPGTRLTVL.

Details on this clone: Other DNA sequences in this sample translate to the same CDR3. The chain joins TRBV5-5 to TRBJ1-1; 9 nucleotides agree with TRBD1. V lost 0 bases and J lost 3; bases outside the gene matches: 3. This CDR3 has 15 residues. Germline V gives CDR1 SGHKS, CDR2 YYEKEE (reference sequence). CDR3 nucleotides: TGTGCCAGCAGCTTGGCCGGGACAGGGTACACTGAAGCTTTCTTT. This encodes CASSLAGTGYTEAFF.

The CDR3 loop is CASSPPGQGSQPQHF. The CDR3 bases are TGTGCCAGCAGCCCACCCGGACAGGGGAGTCAGCCCCAGCATTTT. The gene calls are TRBV28 and TRBJ1-5, with 9 bases fitting TRBD1. J lost 6 bases, V lost 6 bases, and 9 bases had no gene match. The CDR3 consists of 15 residues. The germline gives CDR1 MDHEN, CDR2 SYDVKM.

V gene TRBV15 combines with J gene TRBJ2-5; 9 bases agree with TRBD1. Germline CDR1 and CDR2: LNHNV and YYDKDF (reference sequence). The CDR3 runs 15 residues. V lost 6 bases to trimming and J lost 2 bases; unmatched junction nucleotides: 7. CDR3 DNA: TGTGCCACCAGTAGGGGGGGACAGGGACAAGAGACCCAGTACTTC. It specifies CATSRGGQGQETQYF.

This chain connects TRBV5-8 to TRBJ2-3; D is unclear. Germline-derived CDR1 and CDR2 are SGHTS and YDEGEE. The ends were cut back, 0 bases at V and 1 base at J, with 9 bases in the middle. The length of the CDR3 is 15 residues. The CDR3 region is CASSLAGVRTDTQYF. In DNA form, the CDR3 reads TGTGCCAGCAGCTTGGCCGGAGTCCGCACAGATACGCAGTATTTT.

The chain carries TRBV10-3 and TRBJ2-4, with D perhaps TRBD1 (6 bases). This CDR3 has 15 amino acids. Germline assignment: CDR1 ENHRY and CDR2 SYGVKD. V was cut by 2 bases and J by 8 bases, with 16 bases left in between. Here the CDR3 reads CAISEPGQGWDIQYF. The CDR3 nucleotides are TGTGCCATCAGTGAGCCGGGCCAGGGGTGGGACATTCAGTACTTC.

The chain carries TRBV30 and TRBJ1-1; 7 bases line up with TRBD1. Germline V gives CDR1 GTSNPN, CDR2 SVGIG (reference sequence). V gave up 2 bases and J gave up 5 bases; unmatched junction bases: 2. The CDR3 consists of 12 residues. In DNA form, the CDR3 reads TGTGCCTGGAGTACAGGGGTGACTGAAGCTTTCTTT. Amino acids: CAWSTGVTEAFF.

J is TRBJ1-4 and V is TRBV2; TRBD1 matches at 8 bases. V dropped 6 bases and J dropped 5; count of bases not matched to a gene: 8. Germline CDR1 is SNHLY and CDR2 is FYNNEI. CDR3 length: 15 amino acids. The CDR3 DNA follows: TGTGCCAGCAGGATCAGGGGGCGAGAGAATGAAAAACTGTTTTTT. Translation gives CASRIRGRENEKLFF.

The chain carries TRBV2 and TRBJ1-5; no clear D. This CDR3 spans 13 amino acids. CDR1 is SNHLY, CDR2 FYNNEI, per germline. Deletions cut 2 bases from V and 4 bases from J, with 6 bases between. CDR3 coding DNA: TGTGCCAGCAGTGAAATTCGGAATCAGCCCCAGCATTTT. Translating it yields CASSEIRNQPQHF.

The V call is TRBV19, the J call TRBJ2-7, with D possibly TRBD1 on 5 matching bases. Per the germline V gene, CDR1 is LNHDA and CDR2 is SQIVND (reference sequence). This CDR3 has 15 residues. V gave up 5 bases and J gave up 7 bases, with 21 bases separating them. The CDR3 nucleotides are TGTGCCAGTAGTCTATCGGGCCAGGGATCTAGGGAGCAGTACTTC. Translating it yields CASSLSGQGSREQYF.

A word on this clone: At the DNA level, this CDR3 is encoded by other sequences in the same sample as well. The V and J genes are TRBV5-1 and TRBJ2-7; 8 bases agree with TRBD1. CDR1 and CDR2 from the germline V gene are SGHRS and YFSETQ. Trimming took 3 bases from V and 1 from J; bases not matched to a gene: 3. The CDR3 length is 14 residues. CDR3 protein: CASSSTGGSYEQYF. For the CDR3, the DNA is TGCGCCAGCAGCTCAACAGGGGGGTCCTACGAGCAGTACTTC.

The genes are TRBV4-1 and TRBJ1-2; possible D gene TRBD1, 5 bases. This CDR3 has 15 residues. Per the germline V gene, CDR1 is MGHRA and CDR2 is YSYEKL. The V and J ends lost 4 bases and 2 bases respectively, with 14 bases between them. CDR3 nucleotide sequence: TGCGCCAGCAGCCTCACGACAGACAACAACTATGGCTACACCTTC. It translates to CASSLTTDNNYGYTF.

To note about this clone: In this CDR3 the conserved last residue, phenylalanine or tryptophan, is missing, so a read error is likely. This chain connects TRBV5-6 to TRBJ1-1; D remains unclear. The V gene lost 4 bases and the J gene lost 3 bases, with 10 bases spanning the gap. The germline V gene encodes CDR1 SGHDT and CDR2 YYEEEE. CDR3 length: 13 residues. CDR3 in amino acids: CASSLRVDTEAFS. For the CDR3, the DNA is TGTGCCAGCAGCCTTAGGGTGGACACTGAAGCTTTCTCT.

V is TRBV5-1 and J is TRBJ2-7, with D possibly being TRBD1 (6 bases). The CDR3 sequence is 13 residues long. CDR1 is SGHRS, CDR2 YFSETQ, per germline. V lost 2 bases to trimming and J lost 2 bases, with 8 bases between them. The CDR3 coding sequence is TGCGCCAGCAGCTTTGGACAGACCTACGAGCAGTACTTC. Amino acid sequence: CASSFGQTYEQYF.

The chain links TRBV9 to TRBJ1-2; the D gene is possibly TRBD1 (6 bases). Trimming shortened V by 0 bases and J by 5 bases, and 20 bases separated the two germline ends. The germline V gene has CDR1 SGDLS and CDR2 YYNGEE. The CDR3 has 17 amino acids. The CDR3 nucleotides read TGTGCCAGCAGCGTAGAGGCGGGGGGGGGCGCAGGGTATGGCTACACCTTC. Translation: CASSVEAGGGAGYGYTF.

The chain is built from TRBV6-5 and TRBJ2-1; the match to TRBD1 covers 8 bases. Germline assignment: CDR1 MNHEY and CDR2 SVGAGI. The J segment lost 6 bases and the V segment lost 8 bases, leaving 9 bases of the junction unmatched. This CDR3 region has 14 residues. As DNA, the CDR3 is TGTGCCAGCTTTCGGACAGGGAGAGGCAATGAGCAGTTCTTC. Protein product: CASFRTGRGNEQFF.

The CDR3 DNA reads as TGTGCCAGCAGTTCCCGACAGGGCGGGCAAGATACGCAGTATTTT. Encoded protein: CASSSRQGGQDTQYF. The chain recombines TRBV7-2 with TRBJ2-3, with 7 positions matching TRBD1. V lost 6 bases, J lost 5 bases, and 11 bases stayed unmatched. CDR1 and CDR2 from the germline V gene are SGHTA and FQGNSA. The CDR3 sequence is 15 residues long.

CDR3 amino acids: CASSLNRGLGEQFF. The CDR3 DNA reads as TGCGCCAGCAGCTTGAACAGGGGGCTGGGGGAGCAGTTCTTC. This rearrangement joins TRBV5-1 to TRBJ2-1; the match to TRBD1 covers 9 bases. The junction had 6 bases not matched to a gene; V was cut back by 1 base and J by 10 bases. CDR1 and CDR2 (germline): SGHRS, YFSETQ. The CDR3 extends over 14 amino acids. Combining the CDR3 with reference TRBV5-1 and TRBJ2-1 gives the whole variable domain KAGVTQTPRYLIKTRGQQVTLSCSPISGHRSVSWYQQTPGQGLQFLFEYFSETQRNKGNFPGRFSGRQFSNSRSEMNVSTLELGDSALYLCASSLNRGLGEQFFGPGTRLTVL.

The rearrangement links TRBV4-3 to TRBJ2-5, with 7 bases identical to TRBD1. The J segment lost 3 bases and the V segment lost 5 bases, leaving 12 bases of the junction unmatched. Germline CDR1 and CDR2: LGHNA and YSLEER. CDR3 length: 16 amino acids. The CDR3 loop reads CASSKALWDSKETQYF. The CDR3, as DNA: TGCGCCAGCAGCAAAGCATTATGGGACAGCAAAGAGACCCAGTACTTC.

The chain is built from TRBV5-4 and TRBJ1-4, with 7 bases aligning to TRBD1. Trimming at V came to 3 bases and at J to 4 bases, leaving 6 bases not matched to a gene. This CDR3 has 15 residues. CDR1 and CDR2 (germline): SGHNT, YYREEE (reference sequence). The CDR3, as DNA: TGTGCCAGCAGCTCGAAGACAGGGAATAATGAAAAACTGTTTTTT. This gives the protein CASSSKTGNNEKLFF.

The chain has TRBV10-3 and TRBJ1-6, with 7 bases fitting TRBD1. This CDR3 region has 14 residues. Losses at the gene ends were 2 bases for V and 8 bases for J; bases not matched to a gene: 3. Germline lookup yields CDR1 ENHRY and CDR2 SYGVKD. The CDR3 DNA reads TGTGCCATCAGTGAGCAGGGGGTGGATTCACCCCTCCACTTT. This gives the protein CAISEQGVDSPLHF.

This chain uses TRBV19 with TRBJ2-7; tentatively, D is TRBD1 (6 bases). The CDR3 is 13 residues long. V lost 8 bases and J lost 4, with 15 bases in between. Per the germline V gene, CDR1 is LNHDA and CDR2 is SQIVND (reference sequence). The CDR3 region has the DNA TGTGCCAGTCGGGACAATGGGCGGTACGAGCAGTACTTC. The encoded protein is CASRDNGRYEQYF.

The rearrangement joins TRBV12-5 to TRBJ2-5; 8 bases agree with TRBD1. The germline V gene encodes CDR1 LGHNT and CDR2 FRNRAP. Trimming at V came to 0 bases and at J to 5 bases, leaving 8 bases not matched to a gene. CDR3 length: 16 amino acids. This chain's CDR3 is CASGLVGQGSEETQYF. The CDR3 bases are TGTGCTAGTGGTTTGGTAGGACAGGGATCGGAGGAGACCCAGTACTTC.

The chain is built from TRBV19 and TRBJ1-2; maybe TRBD1 (6 bases). CDR1 and CDR2 (germline): LNHDA, SQIVND (reference sequence). The CDR3 is 11 residues long. V lost 8 bases, J lost 6 bases, and 10 bases lay in between. The CDR3, as DNA: TGTGCCAGTCCAGGGGAGCATGGCTACACCTTC. Translating gives CASPGEHGYTF.